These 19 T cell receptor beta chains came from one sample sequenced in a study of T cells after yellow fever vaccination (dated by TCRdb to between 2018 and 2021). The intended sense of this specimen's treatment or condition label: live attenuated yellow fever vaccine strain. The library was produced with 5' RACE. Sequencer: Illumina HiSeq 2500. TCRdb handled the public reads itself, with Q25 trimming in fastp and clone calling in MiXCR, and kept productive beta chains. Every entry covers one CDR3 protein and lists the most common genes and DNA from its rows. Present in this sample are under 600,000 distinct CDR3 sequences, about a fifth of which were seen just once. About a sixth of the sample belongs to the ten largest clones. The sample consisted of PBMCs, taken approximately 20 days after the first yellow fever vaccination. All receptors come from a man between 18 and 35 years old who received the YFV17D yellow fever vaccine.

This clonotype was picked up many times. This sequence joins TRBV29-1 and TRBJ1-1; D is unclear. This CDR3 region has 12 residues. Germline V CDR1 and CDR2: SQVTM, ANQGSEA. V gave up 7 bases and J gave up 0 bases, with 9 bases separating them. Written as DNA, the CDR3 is TGCAGCGCCCAGGAAGTGAACACTGAAGCTTTCTTT. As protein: CSAQEVNTEAFF.

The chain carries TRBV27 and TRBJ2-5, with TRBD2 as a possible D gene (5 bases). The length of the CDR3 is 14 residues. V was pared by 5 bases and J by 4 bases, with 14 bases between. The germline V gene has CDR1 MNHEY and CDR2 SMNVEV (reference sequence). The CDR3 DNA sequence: TGTGCCAGCAGTCCAAGAGCGGAGGCAGAGACCCAGTACTTC. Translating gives CASSPRAEAETQYF.

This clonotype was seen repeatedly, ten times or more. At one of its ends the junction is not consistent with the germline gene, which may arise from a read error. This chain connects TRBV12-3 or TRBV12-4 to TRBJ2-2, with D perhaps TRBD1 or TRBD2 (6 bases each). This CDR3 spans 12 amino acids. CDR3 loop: CASSPQGRELFF. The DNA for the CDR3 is TGTGCCAGCAGTCCCCAGGGGCGGGAACTGTTTTTT.

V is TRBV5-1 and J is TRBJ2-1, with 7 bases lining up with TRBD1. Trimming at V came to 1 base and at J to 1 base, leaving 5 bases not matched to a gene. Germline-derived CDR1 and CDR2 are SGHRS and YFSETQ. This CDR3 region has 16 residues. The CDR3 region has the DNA TGCGCCAGCAGCTTGAGGACAGGTGTGTCCTACAATGAGCAGTTCTTC. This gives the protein CASSLRTGVSYNEQFF.

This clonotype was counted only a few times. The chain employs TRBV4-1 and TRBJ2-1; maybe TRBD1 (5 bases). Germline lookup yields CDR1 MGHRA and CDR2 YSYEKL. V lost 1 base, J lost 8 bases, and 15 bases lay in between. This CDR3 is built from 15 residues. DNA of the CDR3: TGCGCCAGCAGCCAAGTCGGCGGACAAGGCGATGAGCAGTTCTTC. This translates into CASSQVGGQGDEQFF.

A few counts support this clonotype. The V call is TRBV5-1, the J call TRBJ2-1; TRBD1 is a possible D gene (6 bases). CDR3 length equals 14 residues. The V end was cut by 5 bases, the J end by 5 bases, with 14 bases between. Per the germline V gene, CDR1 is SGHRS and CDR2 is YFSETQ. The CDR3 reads CASRGQGMNNEQFF. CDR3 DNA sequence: TGCGCCAGCAGAGGTCAGGGGATGAACAATGAGCAGTTCTTC.

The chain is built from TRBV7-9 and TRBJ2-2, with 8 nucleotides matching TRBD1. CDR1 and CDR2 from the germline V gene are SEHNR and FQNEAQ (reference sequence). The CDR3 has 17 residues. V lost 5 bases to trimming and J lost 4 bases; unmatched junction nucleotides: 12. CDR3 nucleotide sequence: TGTGCCAGCAGCCTAAGGGTCGGGACAGGTACCACCGGGGAGCTGTTTTTT. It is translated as CASSLRVGTGTTGELFF.

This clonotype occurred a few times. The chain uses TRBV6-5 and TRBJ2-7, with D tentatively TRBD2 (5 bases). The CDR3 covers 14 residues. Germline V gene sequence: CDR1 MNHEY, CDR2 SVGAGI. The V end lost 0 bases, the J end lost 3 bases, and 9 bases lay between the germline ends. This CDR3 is CASSYSRSGYEQYV. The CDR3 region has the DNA TGTGCCAGCAGTTACTCGAGAAGCGGCTACGAGCAGTACGTC.

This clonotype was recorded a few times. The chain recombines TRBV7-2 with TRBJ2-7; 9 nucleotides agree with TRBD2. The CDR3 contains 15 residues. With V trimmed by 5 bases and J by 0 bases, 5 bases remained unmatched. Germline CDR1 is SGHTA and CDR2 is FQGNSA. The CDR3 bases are TGTGCCAGCAGCCCTCCGACTAGCGGCTCCTACGAGCAGTACTTC. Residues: CASSPPTSGSYEQYF.

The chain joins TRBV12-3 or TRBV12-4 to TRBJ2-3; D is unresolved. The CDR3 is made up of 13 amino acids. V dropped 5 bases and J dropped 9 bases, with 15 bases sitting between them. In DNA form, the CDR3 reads TGTGCCAGCAGTCCGCAAACGGCGAGCACGCAGTATTTT. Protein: CASSPQTASTQYF.

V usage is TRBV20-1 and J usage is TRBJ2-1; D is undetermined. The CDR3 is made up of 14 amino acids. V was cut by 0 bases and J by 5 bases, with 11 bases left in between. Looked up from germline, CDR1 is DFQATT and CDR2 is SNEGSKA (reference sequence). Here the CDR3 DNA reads TGCAGTGCTAGAGATCTCGGCCACGACAATGAGCAGTTCTTC. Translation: CSARDLGHDNEQFF.

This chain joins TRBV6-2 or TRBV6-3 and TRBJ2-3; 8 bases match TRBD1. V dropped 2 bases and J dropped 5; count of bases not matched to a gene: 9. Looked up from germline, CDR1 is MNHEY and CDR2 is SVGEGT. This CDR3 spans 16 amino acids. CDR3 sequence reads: CASSYGPQGAKDTQYF. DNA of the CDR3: TGTGCCAGCAGTTACGGTCCGCAGGGGGCCAAAGATACGCAGTATTTT.

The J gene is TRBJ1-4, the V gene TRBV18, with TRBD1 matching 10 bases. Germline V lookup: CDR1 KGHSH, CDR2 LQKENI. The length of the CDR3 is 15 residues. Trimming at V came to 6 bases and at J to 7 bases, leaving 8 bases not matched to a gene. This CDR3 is CASSGTGTGVEKLFF. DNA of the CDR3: TGTGCCAGCTCGGGGACCGGGACAGGGGTTGAAAAACTGTTTTTT.

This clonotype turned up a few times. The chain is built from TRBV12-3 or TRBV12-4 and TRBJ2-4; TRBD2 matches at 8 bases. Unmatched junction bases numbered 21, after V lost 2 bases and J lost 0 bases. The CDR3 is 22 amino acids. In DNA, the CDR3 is TGTGCCAGCAGTTTAAGCCCGCTTTTTAGCGGGGTGAGGGATCTAGCCAAAAACATTCAGTACTTC. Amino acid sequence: CASSLSPLFSGVRDLAKNIQYF.

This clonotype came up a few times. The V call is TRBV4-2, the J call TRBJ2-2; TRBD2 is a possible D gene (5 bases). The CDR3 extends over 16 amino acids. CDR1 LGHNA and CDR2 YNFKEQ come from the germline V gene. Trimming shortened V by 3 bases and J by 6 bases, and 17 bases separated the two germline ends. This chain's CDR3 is CASSQTLPGSSGELFF. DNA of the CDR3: TGTGCCAGCAGCCAGACCTTGCCGGGGTCCTCCGGGGAGCTGTTTTTT.

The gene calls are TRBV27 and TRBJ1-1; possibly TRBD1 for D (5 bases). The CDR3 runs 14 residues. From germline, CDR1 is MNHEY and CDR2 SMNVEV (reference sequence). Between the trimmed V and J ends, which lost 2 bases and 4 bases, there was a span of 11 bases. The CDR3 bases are TGTGCCAGCAGTTTAATGGGGGGGACCACTGAAGCTTTCTTT. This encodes CASSLMGGTTEAFF.

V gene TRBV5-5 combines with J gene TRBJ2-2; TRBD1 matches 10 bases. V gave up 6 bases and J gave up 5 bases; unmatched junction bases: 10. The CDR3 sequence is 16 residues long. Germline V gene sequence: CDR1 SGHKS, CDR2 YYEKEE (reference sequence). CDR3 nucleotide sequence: TGTGCCAGCAACCGGGACAGGGGTGGCTGGACCGGGGAGCTGTTTTTT. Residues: CASNRDRGGWTGELFF.

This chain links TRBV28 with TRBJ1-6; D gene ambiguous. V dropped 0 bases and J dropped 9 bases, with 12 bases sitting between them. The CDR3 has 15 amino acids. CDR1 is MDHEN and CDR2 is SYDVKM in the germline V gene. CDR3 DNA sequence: TGTGCCAGCAGTTTATGGGCAGCCTATGGTTCACCCCTCCACTTT. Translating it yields CASSLWAAYGSPLHF.

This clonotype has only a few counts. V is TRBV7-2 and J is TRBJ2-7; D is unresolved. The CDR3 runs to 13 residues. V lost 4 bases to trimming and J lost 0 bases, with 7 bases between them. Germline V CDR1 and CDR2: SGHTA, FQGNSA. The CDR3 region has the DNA TGTGCCAGCAGCTCCCAATCCTCCTACGAGCAGTACTTC. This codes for CASSSQSSYEQYF.